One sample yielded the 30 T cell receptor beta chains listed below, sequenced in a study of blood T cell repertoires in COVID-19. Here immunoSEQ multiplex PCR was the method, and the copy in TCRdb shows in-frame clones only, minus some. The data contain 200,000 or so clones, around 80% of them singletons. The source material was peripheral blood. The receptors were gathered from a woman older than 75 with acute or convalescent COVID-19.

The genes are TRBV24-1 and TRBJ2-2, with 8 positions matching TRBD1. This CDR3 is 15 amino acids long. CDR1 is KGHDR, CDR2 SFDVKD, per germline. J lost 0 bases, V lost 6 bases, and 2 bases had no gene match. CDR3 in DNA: TGTGCCACCAGTCTACAGGGGGCGAACACCGGGGAGCTGTTTTTT. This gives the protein CATSLQGANTGELFF.

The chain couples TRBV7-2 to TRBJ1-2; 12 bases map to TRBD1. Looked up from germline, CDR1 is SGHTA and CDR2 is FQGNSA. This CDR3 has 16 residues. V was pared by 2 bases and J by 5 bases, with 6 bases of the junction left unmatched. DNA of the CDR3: TGTGCCAGCAGCTTATTCGGGACAGGGGGCGGGTATGGCTACACCTTC. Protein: CASSLFGTGGGYGYTF. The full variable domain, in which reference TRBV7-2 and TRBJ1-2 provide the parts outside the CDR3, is GAGVSQSPSNKVTEKGKDVELRCDPISGHTALYWYRQSLGQGLEFLIYFQGNSAPDKSGLPSDRFSAERTGGSVSTLTIQRTQQEDSAVYLCASSLFGTGGGYGYTFGSGTRLTVV.

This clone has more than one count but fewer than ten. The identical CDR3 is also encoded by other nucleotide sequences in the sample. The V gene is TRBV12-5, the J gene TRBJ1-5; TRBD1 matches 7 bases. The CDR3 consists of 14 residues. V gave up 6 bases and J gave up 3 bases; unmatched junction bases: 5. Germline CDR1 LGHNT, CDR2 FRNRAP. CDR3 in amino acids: CASGLGQPNQPQHF. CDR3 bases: TGTGCTAGTGGCCTGGGACAGCCCAATCAGCCCCAGCATTTT.

In DNA, the CDR3 is TGTGCCAGTAGTGATACAGGGGTGGATCAGCCCCAGCATTTT. It is translated as CASSDTGVDQPQHF. The chain links TRBV19 to TRBJ1-5; 7 nucleotides line up with TRBD1. CDR1 is LNHDA and CDR2 is SQIVND in the germline V gene (reference sequence). This CDR3 comprises 14 residues. J lost 5 bases, V lost 5 bases, and 6 bases had no gene match.

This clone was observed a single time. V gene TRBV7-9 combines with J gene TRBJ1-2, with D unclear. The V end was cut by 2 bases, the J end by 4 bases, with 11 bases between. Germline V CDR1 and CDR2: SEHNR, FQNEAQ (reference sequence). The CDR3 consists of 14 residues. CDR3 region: CASSLPGGSYGYTF. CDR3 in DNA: TGTGCCAGCAGCTTACCAGGTGGTTCCTATGGCTACACCTTC.

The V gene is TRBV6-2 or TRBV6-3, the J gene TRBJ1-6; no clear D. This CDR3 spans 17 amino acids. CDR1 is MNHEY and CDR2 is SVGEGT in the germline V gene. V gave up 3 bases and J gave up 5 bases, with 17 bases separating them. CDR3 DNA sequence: TGTGCCAGCAGTTATCCTAAGGAGCCGCCCGATAATTCACCCCTCCACTTT. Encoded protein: CASSYPKEPPDNSPLHF.

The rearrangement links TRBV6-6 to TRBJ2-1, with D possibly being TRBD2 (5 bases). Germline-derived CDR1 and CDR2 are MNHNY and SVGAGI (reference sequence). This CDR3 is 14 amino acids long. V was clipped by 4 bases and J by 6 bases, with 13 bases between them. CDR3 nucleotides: TGTGCCAGCAGTTTAGACTACATCGGCAATGAGCAGTTCTTC. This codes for CASSLDYIGNEQFF.

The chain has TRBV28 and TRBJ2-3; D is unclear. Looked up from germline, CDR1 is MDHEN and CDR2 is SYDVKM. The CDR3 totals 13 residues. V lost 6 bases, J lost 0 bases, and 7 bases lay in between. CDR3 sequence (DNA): TGTGCCAGCAGGAAACATAGCACAGATACGCAGTATTTT. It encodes CASRKHSTDTQYF.

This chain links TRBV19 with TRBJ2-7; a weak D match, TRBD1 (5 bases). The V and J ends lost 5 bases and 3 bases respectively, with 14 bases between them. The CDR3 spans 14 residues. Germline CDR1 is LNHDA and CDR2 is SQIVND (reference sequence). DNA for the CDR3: TGTGCCAGTAGTTCTCAGGGTGTAGACTACGAGCAGTACTTC. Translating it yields CASSSQGVDYEQYF.

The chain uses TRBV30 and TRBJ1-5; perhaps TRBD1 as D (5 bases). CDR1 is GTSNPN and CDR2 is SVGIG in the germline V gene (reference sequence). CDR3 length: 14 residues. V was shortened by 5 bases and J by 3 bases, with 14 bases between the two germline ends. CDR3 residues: CAWGGEGNNQPQHF. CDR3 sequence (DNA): TGTGCCTGGGGGGGGGAGGGAAACAATCAGCCCCAGCATTTT.

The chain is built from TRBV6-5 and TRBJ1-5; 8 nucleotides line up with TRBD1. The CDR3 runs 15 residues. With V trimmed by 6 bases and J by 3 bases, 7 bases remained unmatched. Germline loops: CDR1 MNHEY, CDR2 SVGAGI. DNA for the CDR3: TGTGCCAGCAGAGGGACAGGCCGGAACAATCAGCCCCAGCATTTT. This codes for CASRGTGRNNQPQHF.

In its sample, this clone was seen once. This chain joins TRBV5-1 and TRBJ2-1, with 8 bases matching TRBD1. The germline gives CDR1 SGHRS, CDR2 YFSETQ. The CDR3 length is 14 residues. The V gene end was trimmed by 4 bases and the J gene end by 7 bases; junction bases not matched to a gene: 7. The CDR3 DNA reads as TGCGCCAGCAGCCCCCGGACAGGGCGGAATGAGCAGTTCTTC. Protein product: CASSPRTGRNEQFF.

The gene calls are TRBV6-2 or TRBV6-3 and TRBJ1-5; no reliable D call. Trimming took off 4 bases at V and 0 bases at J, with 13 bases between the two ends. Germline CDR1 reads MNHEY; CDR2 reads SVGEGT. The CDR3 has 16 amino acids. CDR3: CASSFYSFYSNQPQHF. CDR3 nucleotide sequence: TGTGCCAGCAGTTTCTACAGTTTCTATAGCAATCAGCCCCAGCATTTT.

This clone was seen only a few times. CDR3 sequence: CASSWTGGSESHEKLFF. CDR3 DNA sequence: TGTGCCAGCAGCTGGACAGGGGGCAGCGAGTCCCATGAAAAACTGTTTTTT. The V gene is TRBV7-9, the J gene TRBJ1-4; 11 bases agree with TRBD1. V was pared by 4 bases and J by 6 bases, with 10 bases of the junction left unmatched. This CDR3 is 17 amino acids long. Germline lookup yields CDR1 SEHNR and CDR2 FQNEAQ (reference sequence).

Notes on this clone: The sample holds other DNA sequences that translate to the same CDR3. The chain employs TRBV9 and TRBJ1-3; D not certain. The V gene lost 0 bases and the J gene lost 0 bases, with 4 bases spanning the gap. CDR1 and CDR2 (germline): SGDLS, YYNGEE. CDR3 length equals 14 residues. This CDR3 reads CASSVAGSGNTIYF. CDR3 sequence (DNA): TGTGCCAGCAGCGTAGCAGGCTCTGGAAACACCATATATTTT.

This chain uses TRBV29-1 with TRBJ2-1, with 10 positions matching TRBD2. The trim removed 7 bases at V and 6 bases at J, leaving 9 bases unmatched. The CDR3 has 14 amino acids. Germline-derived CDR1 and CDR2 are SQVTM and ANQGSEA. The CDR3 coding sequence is TGCAGCGACCGAGGGGTAGCGGGAGGCAATGAGCAGTTCTTC. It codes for CSDRGVAGGNEQFF.

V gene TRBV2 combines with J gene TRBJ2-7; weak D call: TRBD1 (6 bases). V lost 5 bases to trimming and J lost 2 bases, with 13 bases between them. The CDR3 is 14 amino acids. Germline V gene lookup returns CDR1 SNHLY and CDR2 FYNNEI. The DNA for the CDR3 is TGTGCCAGCAGTCAGGGGCAGGGCCCCTACGAGCAGTACTTC. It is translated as CASSQGQGPYEQYF.

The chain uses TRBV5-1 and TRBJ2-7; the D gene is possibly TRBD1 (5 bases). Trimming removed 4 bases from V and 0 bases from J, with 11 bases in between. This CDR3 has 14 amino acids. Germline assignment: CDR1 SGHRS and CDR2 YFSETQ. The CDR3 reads CASSPTGVSYEQYF. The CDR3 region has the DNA TGCGCCAGCAGCCCTACAGGCGTCTCCTACGAGCAGTACTTC.

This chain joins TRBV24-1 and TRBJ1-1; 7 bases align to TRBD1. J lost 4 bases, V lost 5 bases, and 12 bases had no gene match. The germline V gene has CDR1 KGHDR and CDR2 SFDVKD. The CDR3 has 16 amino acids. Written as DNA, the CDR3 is TGTGCCACCAGTGGTTCTCCTAACAGGGGTGGCACTGAAGCTTTCTTT. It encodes CATSGSPNRGGTEAFF.

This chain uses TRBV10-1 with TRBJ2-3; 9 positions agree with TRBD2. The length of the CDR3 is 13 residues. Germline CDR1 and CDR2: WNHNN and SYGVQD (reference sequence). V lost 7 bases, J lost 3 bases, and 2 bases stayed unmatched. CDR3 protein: CASKSGRTDTQYF. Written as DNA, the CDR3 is TGCGCCAGCAAGAGCGGGAGGACAGATACGCAGTATTTT.

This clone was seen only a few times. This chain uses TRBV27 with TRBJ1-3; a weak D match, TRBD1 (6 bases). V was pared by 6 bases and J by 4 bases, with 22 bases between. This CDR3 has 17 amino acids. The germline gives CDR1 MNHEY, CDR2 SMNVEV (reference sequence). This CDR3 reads CASRGGGGRRRGNTIYF. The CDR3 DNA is TGTGCCAGCAGAGGCGGCGGGGGGCGTCGAAGAGGAAACACCATATATTTT.

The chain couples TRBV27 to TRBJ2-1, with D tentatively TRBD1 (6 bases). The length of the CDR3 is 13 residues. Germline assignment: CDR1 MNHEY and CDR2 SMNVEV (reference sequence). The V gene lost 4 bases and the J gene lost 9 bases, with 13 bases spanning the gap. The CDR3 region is CASSYDRHSEQFF. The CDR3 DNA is TGTGCCAGCAGTTACGACAGGCACAGTGAGCAGTTCTTC.

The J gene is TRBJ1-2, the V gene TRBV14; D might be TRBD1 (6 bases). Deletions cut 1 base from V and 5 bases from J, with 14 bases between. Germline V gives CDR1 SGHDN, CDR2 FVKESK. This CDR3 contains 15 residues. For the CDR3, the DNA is TGTGCCAGCAGCCAAGCGTCCGGACAGTGGTATGGCTACACCTTC. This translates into CASSQASGQWYGYTF.

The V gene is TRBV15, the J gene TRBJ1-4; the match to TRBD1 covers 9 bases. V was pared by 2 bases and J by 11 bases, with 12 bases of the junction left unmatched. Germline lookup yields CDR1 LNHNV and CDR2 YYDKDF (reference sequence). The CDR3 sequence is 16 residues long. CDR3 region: CATSRIGTGSETKLFF. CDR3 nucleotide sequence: TGTGCCACCAGCAGAATTGGGACAGGGTCAGAAACGAAACTGTTTTTT.

CDR3 DNA sequence: TGTGCCAGCAGTCCCGGCAGCCAGGGAGCTTTCTTT. Translation: CASSPGSQGAFF. The V gene is TRBV7-9, the J gene TRBJ1-1, with D tentatively TRBD1 (5 bases). V dropped 6 bases and J dropped 10 bases, with 15 bases sitting between them. CDR1 and CDR2 from the germline V gene are SEHNR and FQNEAQ (reference sequence). The CDR3 runs 12 residues.

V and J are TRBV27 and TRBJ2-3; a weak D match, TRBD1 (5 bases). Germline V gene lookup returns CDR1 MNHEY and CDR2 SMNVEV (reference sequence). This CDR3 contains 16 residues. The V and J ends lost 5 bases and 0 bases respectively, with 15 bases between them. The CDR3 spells CASSPQGVTSTDTQYF. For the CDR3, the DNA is TGTGCCAGCAGTCCACAAGGGGTAACCAGCACAGATACGCAGTATTTT.

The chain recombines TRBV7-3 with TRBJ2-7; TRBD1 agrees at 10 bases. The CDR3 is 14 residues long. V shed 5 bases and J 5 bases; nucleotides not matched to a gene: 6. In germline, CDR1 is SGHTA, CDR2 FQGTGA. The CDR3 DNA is TGTGCCAGCAGCCCGACAGGGGGCCGTGACGAGCAGTACTTC. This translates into CASSPTGGRDEQYF. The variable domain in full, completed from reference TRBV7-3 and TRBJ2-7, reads GAGVSQTPSNKVTEKGKYVELRCDPISGHTALYWYRQSLGQGPEFLIYFQGTGAADDSGLPNDRFFAVRPEGSVSTLKIQRTERGDSAVYLCASSPTGGRDEQYFGPGTRLTVT.

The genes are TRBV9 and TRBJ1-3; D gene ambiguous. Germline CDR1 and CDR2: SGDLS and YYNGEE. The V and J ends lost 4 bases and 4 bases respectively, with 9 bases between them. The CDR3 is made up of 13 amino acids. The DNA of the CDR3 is TGTGCCAGCAGCTCCTCAGGAGGAAACACCATATATTTT. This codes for CASSSSGGNTIYF. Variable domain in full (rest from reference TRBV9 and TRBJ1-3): DSGVTQTPKHLITATGQRVTLRCSPRSGDLSVYWYQQSLDQGLQFLIQYYNGEERAKGNILERFSAQQFPDLHSELNLSSLELGDSALYFCASSSSGGNTIYFGEGSWLTVV.

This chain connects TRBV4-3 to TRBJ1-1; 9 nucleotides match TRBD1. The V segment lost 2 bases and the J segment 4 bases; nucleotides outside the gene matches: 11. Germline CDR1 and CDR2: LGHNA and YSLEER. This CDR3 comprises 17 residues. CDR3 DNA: TGCGCCAGCAGCCAATATGTGACAGGGGGAGGGATCACTGAAGCTTTCTTT. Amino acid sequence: CASSQYVTGGGITEAFF.

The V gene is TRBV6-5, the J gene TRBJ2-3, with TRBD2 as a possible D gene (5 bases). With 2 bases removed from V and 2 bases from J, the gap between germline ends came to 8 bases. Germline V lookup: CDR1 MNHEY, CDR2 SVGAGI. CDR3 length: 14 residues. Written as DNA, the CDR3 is TGTGCCAGCAGTTACAAGGAGGTCACAGATACGCAGTATTTT. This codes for CASSYKEVTDTQYF.